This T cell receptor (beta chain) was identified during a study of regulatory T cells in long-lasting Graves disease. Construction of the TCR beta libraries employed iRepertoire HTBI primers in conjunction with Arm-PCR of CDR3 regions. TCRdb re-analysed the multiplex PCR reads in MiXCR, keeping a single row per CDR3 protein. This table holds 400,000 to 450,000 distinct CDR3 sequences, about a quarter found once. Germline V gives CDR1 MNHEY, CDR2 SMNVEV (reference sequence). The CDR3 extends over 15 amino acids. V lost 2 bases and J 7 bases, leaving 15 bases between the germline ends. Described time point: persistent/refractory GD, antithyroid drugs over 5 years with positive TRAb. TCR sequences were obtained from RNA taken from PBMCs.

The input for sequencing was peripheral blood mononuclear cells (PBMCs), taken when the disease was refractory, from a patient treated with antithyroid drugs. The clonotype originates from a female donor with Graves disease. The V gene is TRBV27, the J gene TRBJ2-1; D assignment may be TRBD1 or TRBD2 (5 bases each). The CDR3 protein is CASSLGTAALNEQFF. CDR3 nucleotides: TGTGCCAGCAGTTTAGGGACCGCTGCTCTAAATGAGCAGTTCTTC.